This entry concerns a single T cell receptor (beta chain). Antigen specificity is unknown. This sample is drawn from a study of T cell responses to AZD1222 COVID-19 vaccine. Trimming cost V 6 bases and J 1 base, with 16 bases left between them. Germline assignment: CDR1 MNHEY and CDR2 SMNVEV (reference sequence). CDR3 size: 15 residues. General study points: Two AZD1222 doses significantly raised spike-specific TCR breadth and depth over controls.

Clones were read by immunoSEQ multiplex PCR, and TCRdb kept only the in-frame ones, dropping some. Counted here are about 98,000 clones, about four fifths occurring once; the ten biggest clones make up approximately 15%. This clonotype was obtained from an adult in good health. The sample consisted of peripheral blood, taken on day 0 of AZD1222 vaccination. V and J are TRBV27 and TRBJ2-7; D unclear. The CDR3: CASSQGTVGSYEQYF. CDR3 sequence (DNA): TGTGCCAGCAGCCAAGGCACAGTTGGATCCTACGAGCAGTACTTC.